The 31 T cell receptor beta chains below all came from one sample that was sequenced in a study of T cell repertoires in cytomegalovirus infection. TCRdb reanalysed the reads using MiXCR and keeps one entry per CDR3 protein. In the table there are fewer than 950,000 distinct CDR3 sequences, approximately 30% of which are singletons. No antigen has been assigned to these receptors. This specimen consisted of cultured CD8+ T cells from PBMCs, obtained from culture after CMV antigen stimulation. These TCRs come from a human donor in good health (CMV status not recorded). Some clones in this sample may be carry-over from other donors' samples.

This clonotype was picked up many times. The rearrangement uses TRBV7-2 and TRBJ1-4, with 10 bases fitting TRBD1. Unmatched junction bases numbered 1, after V lost 4 bases and J lost 2 bases. CDR1 and CDR2 (germline): SGHTA, FQGNSA. The CDR3 totals 15 residues. CDR3 in DNA: TGTGCCAGCAGCTCGACAGGGGGCACTAATGAAAAACTGTTTTTT. Its protein product is CASSSTGGTNEKLFF.

The chain carries TRBV15 and TRBJ2-1; D remains ambiguous. Looked up from germline, CDR1 is LNHNV and CDR2 is YYDKDF (reference sequence). The CDR3 length is 18 residues. V gave up 0 bases and J gave up 4 bases, with 19 bases separating them. The CDR3 here is CATSRDAMVGEEYNEQFF. The DNA for the CDR3 is TGTGCCACCAGCAGAGATGCGATGGTAGGCGAGGAATACAATGAGCAGTTCTTC.

The chain links TRBV29-1 to TRBJ1-5, with D unresolved. The CDR3 consists of 16 residues. Between the trimmed V and J ends, which lost 6 bases and 3 bases, there was a span of 21 bases. Germline-derived CDR1 and CDR2 are SQVTM and ANQGSEA. The CDR3 is CSVAPDPDNPNQPQHF. DNA of the CDR3: TGCAGCGTCGCGCCCGATCCAGACAACCCCAATCAGCCCCAGCATTTT.

This clonotype was seen a few times. The rearrangement uses TRBV5-1 and TRBJ1-6, with TRBD1 matching over 9 bases. The CDR3 extends over 17 amino acids. Germline CDR1 SGHRS, CDR2 YFSETQ. J lost 5 bases, V lost 7 bases, and 13 bases had no gene match. As DNA, the CDR3 is TGCGCCAGCTCCGGGACAGGGATAAAAGTGAATAATTCACCCCTCCACTTT. Protein: CASSGTGIKVNNSPLHF.

This clonotype was counted ten times or more. The rearrangement links TRBV20-1 to TRBJ2-7; 8 bases are a match to TRBD2. V lost 3 bases, J lost 6 bases, and 7 bases stayed unmatched. Germline V gene sequence: CDR1 DFQATT, CDR2 SNEGSKA (reference sequence). The CDR3 contains 13 residues. This CDR3 is CSASSGADIEQYV. DNA of the CDR3: TGCAGTGCTAGTAGCGGGGCTGATATCGAGCAGTACGTC.

This clonotype has ten or more counts. DNA of the CDR3: TGTGCCAGCAGCCAATTACCAGCGGGCAGGGAGGAGACCCAGTACTTC. Protein: CASSQLPAGREETQYF. V and J are TRBV7-8 and TRBJ2-5; a possible D gene is TRBD2 (6 bases). The CDR3 is 16 residues long. Germline V gene sequence: CDR1 SGHVS, CDR2 FQNEAQ. V dropped 5 bases and J dropped 5 bases, with 21 bases sitting between them.

J is TRBJ1-2 and V is TRBV2; D gene uncertain. V dropped 8 bases and J dropped 4 bases, with 11 bases sitting between them. This CDR3 is built from 12 residues. CDR1 and CDR2 from the germline V gene are SNHLY and FYNNEI. The CDR3 nucleotides read TGTGCCAGCGATCTGGGCGTCTATGGCTACACCTTC. This translates into CASDLGVYGYTF. The variable domain in full, completed from reference TRBV2 and TRBJ1-2, reads EPEVTQTPSHQVTQMGQEVILRCVPISNHLYFYWYRQILGQKVEFLVSFYNNEISEKSEIFDDQFSVERPDGSNFTLKIRSTKLEDSAMYFCASDLGVYGYTFGSGTRLTVV.

This chain connects TRBV7-8 to TRBJ1-4, with D possibly TRBD1 on 5 matching bases. Germline assignment: CDR1 SGHVS and CDR2 FQNEAQ. V was cut by 7 bases and J by 2 bases, with 26 bases left in between. This CDR3 region has 19 residues. CDR3 in DNA: TGTGCCAGCACCCCCATTCGCAGTGTCAGCAGGGCCACTAATGAAAAACTGTTTTTT. It encodes CASTPIRSVSRATNEKLFF.

The chain recombines TRBV27 with TRBJ1-5; D might be TRBD1 (5 bases). This CDR3 spans 15 amino acids. The germline V and J ends were trimmed by 0 bases and 6 bases, with 12 bases remaining between them. The V gene's germline CDR1 is MNHEY and CDR2 SMNVEV (reference sequence). The CDR3, as DNA: TGTGCCAGCAGTTTATCGCAGGGAGGGACTCAGCCCCAGCATTTT. Protein: CASSLSQGGTQPQHF.

About this clonotype: A much larger clonotype is one base distant, so this may be a read error. The rearrangement links TRBV7-6 to TRBJ1-5, with unresolved D. CDR1 and CDR2 from the germline V gene are SGHVS and FNYEAQ. The CDR3 has 15 amino acids. V was shortened by 2 bases and J by 1 base, with 9 bases between the two germline ends. The CDR3 bases are TGTGCCAGCAGCTTACAGGAGCAAAGCAATCAGCCCCAGCATTTT. Encoded protein: CASSLQEQSNQPQHF.

The rearrangement links TRBV2 to TRBJ2-1, with TRBD2 as a possible D gene (6 bases). The V gene lost 6 bases and the J gene lost 0 bases, with 9 bases spanning the gap. Germline V gives CDR1 SNHLY, CDR2 FYNNEI. This CDR3 region has 14 residues. The CDR3 bases are TGTGCCAGCAGGGACTATCTCTCCTACAATGAGCAGTTCTTC. As protein: CASRDYLSYNEQFF.

The chain uses TRBV6-5 and TRBJ2-7; 7 nucleotides match TRBD1. This CDR3 is 14 amino acids long. Germline V gives CDR1 MNHEY, CDR2 SVGAGI. Trimming removed 5 bases from V and 3 bases from J; junction bases left unmatched: 7. The CDR3 coding sequence is TGTGCCAGCAGTGGCTCTTGGGACAGCTACGAGCAGTACTTC. Translated: CASSGSWDSYEQYF.

This clonotype has just a few counts. The chain uses TRBV7-2 and TRBJ2-3; the match to TRBD2 covers 11 bases. The trim removed 9 bases at V and 5 bases at J, leaving 13 bases unmatched. CDR3 length: 16 residues. Germline CDR1 and CDR2: SGHTA and FQGNSA. The CDR3 coding sequence is TGTGCCAGTATCCCCCTGACTAGCGGGGAGGGAGATACGCAGTATTTT. Translating it yields CASIPLTSGEGDTQYF.

The chain carries TRBV7-9 and TRBJ2-2; 8 bases are a match to TRBD1. This CDR3 contains 15 residues. In germline, CDR1 is SEHNR, CDR2 FQNEAQ (reference sequence). V lost 4 bases to trimming and J lost 1 base; unmatched junction nucleotides: 2. CDR3: CASSWTGRNTGELFF. The DNA for the CDR3 is TGTGCCAGCAGCTGGACAGGGAGGAACACCGGGGAGCTGTTTTTT.

J is TRBJ2-7 and V is TRBV13; D gene uncertain. Trimming took off 1 base at V and 5 bases at J, with 9 bases between the two ends. CDR1 PRHDT and CDR2 FYEKMQ come from the germline V gene (reference sequence). The CDR3 covers 13 residues. The CDR3 DNA reads as TGTGCCAGCAGCTTAGAGGCTACTGACGAGCAGTACTTC. Translating gives CASSLEATDEQYF.

This clonotype was observed a handful of times. The rearrangement joins TRBV7-6 to TRBJ2-1, with 11 bases lining up with TRBD2. V was pared by 2 bases and J by 8 bases, with 5 bases of the junction left unmatched. The CDR3 covers 15 residues. Per germline, CDR1 SGHVS and CDR2 FNYEAQ. The CDR3 nucleotides are TGTGCCAGCAGCTTATTAGCGGGGGGGCAGCATGAGCAGTTCTTC. It codes for CASSLLAGGQHEQFF.

This clonotype was observed many times. The gene calls are TRBV7-6 and TRBJ2-1; the match to TRBD2 covers 8 bases. CDR3 length: 17 amino acids. The junction had 14 bases not matched to a gene; V was cut back by 1 base and J by 9 bases. Looked up from germline, CDR1 is SGHVS and CDR2 is FNYEAQ. CDR3 protein: CASSLVIGLAPYGEQFF. CDR3 sequence (DNA): TGTGCCAGCAGCTTAGTGATTGGACTAGCCCCCTACGGTGAGCAGTTCTTC.

This clonotype was seen only once. An end of the junction differs from the germline gene, which may be a read error. V usage is TRBV7-6 and J usage is TRBJ2-5; D might be TRBD1 (6 bases). The CDR3 loop spans 14 amino acids. Germline V gene sequence: CDR1 SGHVS, CDR2 FNYEAQ. CDR3 region: CASSLDRTQEIQYF. The CDR3 nucleotides read TGTGCCAGCAGCCTTGACAGGACCCAAGAGATCCAGTACTTC.

The genes are TRBV27 and TRBJ2-7, with D perhaps assigned TRBD1 or TRBD2 (5 bases each). The CDR3 extends over 15 amino acids. CDR1 and CDR2 from the germline V gene are MNHEY and SMNVEV (reference sequence). V was pared by 5 bases and J by 4 bases, with 18 bases between. The CDR3 protein is CASSPVTGPFYEQYV. CDR3 DNA sequence: TGTGCCAGCAGTCCAGTTACGGGGCCTTTTTACGAGCAGTACGTC.

The V gene is TRBV6-5, the J gene TRBJ1-1; D not certain. Germline V gene lookup returns CDR1 MNHEY and CDR2 SVGAGI. The CDR3 covers 14 residues. V lost 5 bases and J 4 bases, leaving 14 bases between the germline ends. The CDR3: CASSQSMDPTEAFF. Here the CDR3 DNA reads TGTGCCAGCAGTCAGAGTATGGACCCCACTGAAGCTTTCTTT.

Comment on this clonotype: Possible read error: a much larger clone is one base away. The chain recombines TRBV2 with TRBJ1-5, with 7 positions matching TRBD1. Per germline, CDR1 SNHLY and CDR2 FYNNEI. The CDR3 sequence is 15 residues long. Losses at the gene ends were 6 bases for V and 3 bases for J; bases not matched to a gene: 8. CDR3 residues: CASSRQGSHNQPQHF. As DNA, the CDR3 is TGTGCCAGCAGCCGACAGGGATCGCACAATCAGCCCCAGCATTTT. Full variable domain (outside the CDR3, taken from reference TRBV2 and TRBJ1-5): EPEVTQTPSHQVTQMGQEVILRCVPISNHLYFYWYRQILGQKVEFLVSFYNNEISEKSEIFDDQFSVERPDGSNFTLKIRSTKLEDSAMYFCASSRQGSHNQPQHFGDGTRLSIL.

The chain couples TRBV7-9 to TRBJ2-5; TRBD1 is a possible D gene (6 bases). Germline CDR1 reads SEHNR; CDR2 reads FQNEAQ (reference sequence). V was cut by 5 bases and J by 2 bases, with 12 bases left in between. CDR3 length: 14 amino acids. The CDR3 DNA is TGTGCCAGCAGCCGCGGACAGATACAAGAGACCCAGTACTTC. Translation gives CASSRGQIQETQYF. Drawing the rest from reference TRBV7-9 and TRBJ2-5, the complete variable domain is DTGVSQNPRHKITKRGQNVTFRCDPISEHNRLYWYRQTLGQGPEFLTYFQNEAQLEKSRLLSDRFSAERPKGSFSTLEIQRTEQGDSAMYLCASSRGQIQETQYFGPGTRLLVL.

Regarding this clonotype: This may be a read error: a much more frequent sequence differs by one nucleotide. The CDR3 ends on some other residue instead of the conserved phenylalanine or tryptophan, so this is likely a read error. The chain uses TRBV7-3 and TRBJ2-1, with D maybe TRBD1 (5 bases). The length of the CDR3 is 14 residues. V lost 5 bases to trimming and J lost 1 base, with 9 bases between them. Looked up from germline, CDR1 is SGHTA and CDR2 is FQGTGA. CDR3 sequence: CASSQDSSYNEQFS. The CDR3 DNA is TGTGCCAGCAGCCAAGACAGTTCCTACAATGAGCAGTTCTCC.

DNA of the CDR3: TGTGCCAGCAGCTCTGGACTCACGGATCATTTT. Protein: CASSSGLTDHF. This chain joins TRBV6-2 or TRBV6-3 and TRBJ1-5; D remains unclear. Trimming shortened V by 6 bases and J by 16 bases, and 16 bases separated the two germline ends. The CDR3 runs 11 residues. Germline lookup yields CDR1 MNHEY and CDR2 SVGEGT.

CDR3 DNA sequence: TGTGCCAGCAGTCCGACGGACGGAGCCTACGAGCAGTACTTC. Translating it yields CASSPTDGAYEQYF. V is TRBV27 and J is TRBJ2-7; D is uncertain. Germline-derived CDR1 and CDR2 are MNHEY and SMNVEV (reference sequence). Trimming pared 5 bases from V and 2 bases from J, leaving 13 bases between. The CDR3 totals 14 residues.

J is TRBJ2-7 and V is TRBV10-3; the match to TRBD2 covers 7 bases. The CDR3 is 15 residues long. V dropped 3 bases and J dropped 0; count of bases not matched to a gene: 5. From germline, CDR1 is ENHRY and CDR2 SYGVKD. The DNA for the CDR3 is TGTGCCATCAGTGAAACAGCGGGGTTCTCCTACGAGCAGTACTTC. Translating gives CAISETAGFSYEQYF.

The rearrangement uses TRBV19 and TRBJ1-1; D not certain. Trimming pared 3 bases from V and 0 bases from J, leaving 5 bases between. This CDR3 comprises 13 residues. CDR1 and CDR2 from the germline V gene are LNHDA and SQIVND (reference sequence). The CDR3 spells CASSMWMNTEAFF. In DNA, the CDR3 is TGTGCCAGTAGTATGTGGATGAACACTGAAGCTTTCTTT.

The V gene is TRBV20-1, the J gene TRBJ2-7; D possibly corresponds to TRBD2 (5 bases). The CDR3 has 14 amino acids. Trimming left V 3 bases short and J 0 bases short, with 12 bases between. Germline-derived CDR1 and CDR2 are DFQATT and SNEGSKA (reference sequence). As DNA, the CDR3 is TGCAGTGCTAGTTCAGAGGGCCTCTCCTACGAGCAGTACTTC. It yields the protein CSASSEGLSYEQYF.

On this clonotype itself: A read error is possible here, since a much larger clone lies one base away. The chain uses TRBV12-3 or TRBV12-4 and TRBJ2-7, with 7 bases matching TRBD1. The CDR3 consists of 14 residues. V lost 6 bases to trimming and J lost 2 bases; unmatched junction nucleotides: 7. The CDR3 DNA sequence: TGTGCCAGCAGCCCGGACAGGTACCCCTACGAGCAGTACTTC. This gives the protein CASSPDRYPYEQYF.

The V gene is TRBV7-2, the J gene TRBJ2-3; 7 bases agree with TRBD2. Germline CDR1 SGHTA, CDR2 FQGNSA. The CDR3 runs to 15 residues. V shed 4 bases and J 3 bases; nucleotides not matched to a gene: 7. CDR3: CASSSPVGGTDTQYF. The CDR3 DNA sequence: TGTGCCAGCAGCTCACCGGTGGGAGGGACAGATACGCAGTATTTT.

This clonotype was seen a few times. V gene TRBV6-5 combines with J gene TRBJ1-6; 7 bases map to TRBD1. The CDR3 spans 15 residues. Trimming cost V 2 bases and J 6 bases; bases outside gene matches: 4. Germline CDR1 and CDR2: MNHEY and SVGAGI. CDR3 DNA: TGTGCCAGCAGTTACAACTCAGGGGGTAATTCACCCCTCCACTTT. Translation gives CASSYNSGGNSPLHF.